The 10 T cell receptor beta chains below were found in one sample sequenced in a study of T cell repertoires in cytomegalovirus infection. These receptors lack a known antigen. One entry per CDR3 protein, called by TCRdb with MiXCR from the reads. The sample holds about 700,000 distinct CDR3 sequences, around 30% seen once. Material: cultured PBMCs, obtained from culture after CMV antigen stimulation. The receptors stem from a human donor in good health (CMV status not recorded). Some clones in this sample may be carry-over from other donors' samples.

The rearrangement links TRBV5-1 to TRBJ2-1, with TRBD2 as a possible D gene (5 bases). Germline loops: CDR1 SGHRS, CDR2 YFSETQ. The CDR3 runs 15 residues. The ends were cut back, 4 bases at V and 4 bases at J, with 15 bases in the middle. In DNA, the CDR3 is TGCGCCAGCAGCGGGATTCCGGGGTTATACAATGAGCAGTTCTTC. This translates into CASSGIPGLYNEQFF.

This clonotype appeared a few times. The V gene is TRBV20-1, the J gene TRBJ2-1; TRBD2 aligns across 12 bases. CDR3 length: 15 residues. The trim removed 3 bases at V and 6 bases at J, leaving 6 bases unmatched. CDR1 and CDR2 from the germline V gene are DFQATT and SNEGSKA (reference sequence). The CDR3 sequence: CSARLAGGLFNEQFF. The CDR3, as DNA: TGCAGTGCTAGGCTAGCGGGAGGGCTCTTCAATGAGCAGTTCTTC.

This chain joins TRBV7-2 and TRBJ2-5; 8 bases line up with TRBD2. Losses at the gene ends were 8 bases for V and 5 bases for J; bases not matched to a gene: 10. From germline, CDR1 is SGHTA and CDR2 FQGNSA. The CDR3 runs 14 residues. Here the CDR3 reads CASLVSGAHETQYF. The CDR3 DNA reads TGTGCCAGCCTGGTTAGCGGGGCTCACGAGACCCAGTACTTC.

This clonotype was seen more than once but under ten times. The chain uses TRBV10-3 and TRBJ2-7, with D perhaps matching TRBD1 (5 bases). The length of the CDR3 is 11 residues. The germline V and J ends were trimmed by 8 bases and 7 bases, with 12 bases remaining between them. Germline V gene sequence: CDR1 ENHRY, CDR2 SYGVKD. The CDR3 DNA follows: TGTGCCATCCGGGCAGCAGGGGAGCAGTACTTC. Encoded protein: CAIRAAGEQYF.

Written as DNA, the CDR3 is TGTGCCAGCAGATCAGGGTCAGGGAAACAATACGAGCAGTACTTC. It yields the protein CASRSGSGKQYEQYF. V gene TRBV7-2 combines with J gene TRBJ2-7, with D possibly TRBD1 on 5 matching bases. Trimming left V 6 bases short and J 4 bases short, with 19 bases between. Germline loops: CDR1 SGHTA, CDR2 FQGNSA. This CDR3 is built from 15 residues.

The chain is built from TRBV7-7 and TRBJ1-6, with D maybe TRBD1 (5 bases). Germline-derived CDR1 and CDR2 are SSHAT and FNYEAQ (reference sequence). This CDR3 is 13 amino acids long. V was trimmed by 5 bases and J by 7 bases, leaving 9 bases between them. The CDR3 protein is CASSRGANSPLHF. CDR3 in DNA: TGTGCCAGCAGCCGAGGGGCGAATTCACCCCTCCACTTT. Full variable domain (missing parts from reference TRBV7-7 and TRBJ1-6): GAGVSQSPRYKVTKRGQDVTLRCDPISSHATLYWYQQALGQGPEFLTYFNYEAQPDKSGLPSDRFSAERPEGSISTLTIQRTEQRDSAMYRCASSRGANSPLHFGNGTRLTVT.

V is TRBV6-1 and J is TRBJ1-5; possible D gene TRBD1, 5 bases. V shed 3 bases and J shed 6 bases, with 9 bases lying between them. From germline, CDR1 is MNHNS and CDR2 SASEGT. The CDR3 runs 13 residues. CDR3 nucleotides: TGTGCCAGCAGTGACAGGGTTCGTCAGCCCCAGCATTTT. This encodes CASSDRVRQPQHF.

This clonotype was seen a few times. This sequence joins TRBV4-1 and TRBJ2-4, with D maybe TRBD1 (5 bases). CDR1 and CDR2 from the germline V gene are MGHRA and YSYEKL. This CDR3 contains 16 residues. V was clipped by 1 base and J by 1 base, with 11 bases between them. The DNA of the CDR3 is TGCGCCAGCAGCCAAGGATGGGGCAGGGCCAAAAACATTCAGTACTTC. Translation gives CASSQGWGRAKNIQYF.

This CDR3 is CASSYGIRGFSDTQYF. For the CDR3, the DNA is TGTGCCAGCAGTTACGGGATCAGGGGATTTTCAGATACGCAGTATTTT. The chain combines TRBV6-6 with TRBJ2-3, with D possibly matching TRBD1 (6 bases). The V and J ends lost 2 bases and 4 bases respectively, with 16 bases between them. The germline CDR1 and CDR2 sequences are MNHNY and SVGAGI (reference sequence). CDR3 length: 16 residues.

This clonotype was seen a handful of times. The V gene is TRBV7-2, the J gene TRBJ2-5, with 8 bases matching TRBD1. The CDR3 covers 13 residues. In germline, CDR1 is SGHTA, CDR2 FQGNSA. Unmatched junction bases numbered 3, after V lost 3 bases and J lost 6 bases. The CDR3 protein is CASSFQGAQTQYF. The CDR3 DNA sequence: TGTGCCAGCAGCTTCCAGGGGGCGCAGACCCAGTACTTC. The variable domain in full, with the rest retrieved from reference TRBV7-2 and TRBJ2-5, is GAGVSQSPSNKVTEKGKDVELRCDPISGHTALYWYRQSLGQGLEFLIYFQGNSAPDKSGLPSDRFSAERTGGSVSTLTIQRTQQEDSAVYLCASSFQGAQTQYFGPGTRLLVL.